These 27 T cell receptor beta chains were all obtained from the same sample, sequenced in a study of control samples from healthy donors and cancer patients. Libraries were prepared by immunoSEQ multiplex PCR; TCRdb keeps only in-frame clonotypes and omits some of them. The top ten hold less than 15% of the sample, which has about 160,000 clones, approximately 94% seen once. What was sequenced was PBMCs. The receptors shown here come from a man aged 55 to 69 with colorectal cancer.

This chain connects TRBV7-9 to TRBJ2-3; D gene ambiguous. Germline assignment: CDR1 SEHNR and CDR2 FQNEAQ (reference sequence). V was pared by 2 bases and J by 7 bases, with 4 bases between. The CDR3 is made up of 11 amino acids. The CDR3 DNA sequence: TGTGCCAGCAGCTTAAGACATACGCAGTATTTT. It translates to CASSLRHTQYF.

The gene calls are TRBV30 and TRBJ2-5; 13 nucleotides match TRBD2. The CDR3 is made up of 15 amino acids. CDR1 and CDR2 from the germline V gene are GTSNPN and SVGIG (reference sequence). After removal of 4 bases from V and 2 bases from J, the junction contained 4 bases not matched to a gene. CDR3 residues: CAWTRLAGGQETQYF. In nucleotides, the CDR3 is TGTGCCTGGACTCGACTAGCGGGGGGTCAAGAGACCCAGTACTTC.

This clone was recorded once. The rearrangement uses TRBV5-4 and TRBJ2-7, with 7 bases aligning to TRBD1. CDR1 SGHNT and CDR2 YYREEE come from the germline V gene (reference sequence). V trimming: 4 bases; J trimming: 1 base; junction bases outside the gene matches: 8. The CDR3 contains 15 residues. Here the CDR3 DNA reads TGTGCCAGCAGCCATAGAGACAGGGTTTCCTACGAGCAGTACTTC. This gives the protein CASSHRDRVSYEQYF.

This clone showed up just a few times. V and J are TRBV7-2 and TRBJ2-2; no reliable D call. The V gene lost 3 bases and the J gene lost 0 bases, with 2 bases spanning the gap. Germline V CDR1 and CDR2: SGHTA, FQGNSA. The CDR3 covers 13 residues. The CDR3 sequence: CASSFANTGELFF. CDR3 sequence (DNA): TGTGCCAGCAGCTTTGCGAACACCGGGGAGCTGTTTTTT. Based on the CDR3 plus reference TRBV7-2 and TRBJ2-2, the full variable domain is GAGVSQSPSNKVTEKGKDVELRCDPISGHTALYWYRQSLGQGLEFLIYFQGNSAPDKSGLPSDRFSAERTGGSVSTLTIQRTQQEDSAVYLCASSFANTGELFFGEGSRLTVL.

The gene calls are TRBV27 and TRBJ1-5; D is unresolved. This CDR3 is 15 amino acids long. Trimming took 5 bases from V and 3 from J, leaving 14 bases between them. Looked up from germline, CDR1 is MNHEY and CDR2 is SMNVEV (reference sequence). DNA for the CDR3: TGTGCCAGCAGTCCGGGCGGGGTAGTCAATCAGCCCCAGCATTTT. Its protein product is CASSPGGVVNQPQHF.

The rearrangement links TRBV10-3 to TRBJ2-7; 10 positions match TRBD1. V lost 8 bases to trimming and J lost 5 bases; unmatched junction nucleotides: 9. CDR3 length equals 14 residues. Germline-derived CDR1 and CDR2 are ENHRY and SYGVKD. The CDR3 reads CAISVGTGEDEQYF. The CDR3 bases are TGTGCCATCTCGGTTGGGACAGGGGAGGACGAGCAGTACTTC.

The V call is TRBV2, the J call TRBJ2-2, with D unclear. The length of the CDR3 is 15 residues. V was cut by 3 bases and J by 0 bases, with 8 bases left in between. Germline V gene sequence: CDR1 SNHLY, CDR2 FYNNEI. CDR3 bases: TGTGCCAGCAGTGAGATGGTTCCGAACACCGGGGAGCTGTTTTTT. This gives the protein CASSEMVPNTGELFF.

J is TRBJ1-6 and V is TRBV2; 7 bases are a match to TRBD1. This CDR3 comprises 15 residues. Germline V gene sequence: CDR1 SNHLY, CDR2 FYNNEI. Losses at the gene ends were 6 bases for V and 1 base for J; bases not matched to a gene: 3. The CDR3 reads CASREQGSYNSPLHF. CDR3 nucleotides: TGTGCCAGCAGGGAACAGGGGTCCTATAATTCACCCCTCCACTTT.

CDR3 protein: CASSVPGRTTTDTQYF. CDR3 nucleotides: TGTGCCAGCAGCGTGCCAGGCCGGACCACCACAGATACGCAGTATTTT. The rearrangement links TRBV27 to TRBJ2-3; D not certain. The CDR3 has 16 amino acids. Germline V CDR1 and CDR2: MNHEY, SMNVEV (reference sequence). Trimming left V 6 bases short and J 2 bases short, with 18 bases between.

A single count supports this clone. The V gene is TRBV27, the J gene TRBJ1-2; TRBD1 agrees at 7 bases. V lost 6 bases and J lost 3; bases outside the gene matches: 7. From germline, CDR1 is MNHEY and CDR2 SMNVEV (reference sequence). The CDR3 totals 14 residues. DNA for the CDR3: TGTGCCAGCAGCCAACAGGGGTGGGACTATGGCTACACCTTC. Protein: CASSQQGWDYGYTF.

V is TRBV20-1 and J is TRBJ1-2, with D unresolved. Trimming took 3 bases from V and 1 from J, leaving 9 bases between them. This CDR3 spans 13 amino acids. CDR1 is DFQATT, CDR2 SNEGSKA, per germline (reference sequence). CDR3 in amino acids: CSASIGFNYGYTF. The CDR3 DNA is TGCAGTGCTAGTATCGGTTTTAACTATGGCTACACCTTC.

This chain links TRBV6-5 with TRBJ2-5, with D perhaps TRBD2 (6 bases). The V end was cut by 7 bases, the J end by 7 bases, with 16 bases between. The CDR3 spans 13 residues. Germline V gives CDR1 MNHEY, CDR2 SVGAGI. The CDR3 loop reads CASIITGDLTQYF. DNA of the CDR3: TGTGCCAGCATCATCACGGGGGACCTGACCCAGTACTTC.

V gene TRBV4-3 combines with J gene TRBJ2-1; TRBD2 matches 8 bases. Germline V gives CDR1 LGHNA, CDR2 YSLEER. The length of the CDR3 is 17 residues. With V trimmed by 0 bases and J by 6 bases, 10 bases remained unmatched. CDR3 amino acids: CASSQDGAGGRANEQFF. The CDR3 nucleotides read TGCGCCAGCAGCCAAGATGGCGCGGGGGGCAGGGCCAATGAGCAGTTCTTC.

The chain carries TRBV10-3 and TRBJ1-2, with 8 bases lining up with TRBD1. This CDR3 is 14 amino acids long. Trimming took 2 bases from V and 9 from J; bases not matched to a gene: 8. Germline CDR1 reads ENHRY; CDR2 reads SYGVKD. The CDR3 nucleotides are TGTGCCATCAGTGAGGGCGGACAGGGTCGTTGCTACACCTTC. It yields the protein CAISEGGQGRCYTF.

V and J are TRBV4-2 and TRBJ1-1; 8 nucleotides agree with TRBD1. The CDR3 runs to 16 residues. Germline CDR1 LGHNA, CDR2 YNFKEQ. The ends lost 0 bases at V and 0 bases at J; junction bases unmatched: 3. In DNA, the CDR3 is TGTGCCAGCAGCCAAGACCGGGACAGGATGAACACTGAAGCTTTCTTT. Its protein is CASSQDRDRMNTEAFF.

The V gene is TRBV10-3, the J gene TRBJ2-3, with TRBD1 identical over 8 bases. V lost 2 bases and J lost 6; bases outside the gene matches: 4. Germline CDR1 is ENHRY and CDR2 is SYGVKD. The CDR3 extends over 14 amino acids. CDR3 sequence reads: CAISERTGFDTQYF. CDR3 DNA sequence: TGTGCCATCAGTGAGCGGACAGGGTTCGATACGCAGTATTTT.

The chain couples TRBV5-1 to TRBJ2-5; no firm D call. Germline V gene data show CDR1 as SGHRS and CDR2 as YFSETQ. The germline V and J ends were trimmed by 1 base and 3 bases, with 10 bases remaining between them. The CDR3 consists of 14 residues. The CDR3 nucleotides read TGCGCCAGCAGCTTGCAGTTTGTGGAAGAGACCCAGTACTTC. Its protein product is CASSLQFVEETQYF.

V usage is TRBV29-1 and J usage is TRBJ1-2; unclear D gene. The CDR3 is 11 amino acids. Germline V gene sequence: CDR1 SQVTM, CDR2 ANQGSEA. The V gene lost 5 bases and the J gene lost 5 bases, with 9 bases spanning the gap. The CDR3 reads CSVSGDYGYTF. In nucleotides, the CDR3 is TGCAGCGTTAGCGGGGATTATGGCTACACCTTC.

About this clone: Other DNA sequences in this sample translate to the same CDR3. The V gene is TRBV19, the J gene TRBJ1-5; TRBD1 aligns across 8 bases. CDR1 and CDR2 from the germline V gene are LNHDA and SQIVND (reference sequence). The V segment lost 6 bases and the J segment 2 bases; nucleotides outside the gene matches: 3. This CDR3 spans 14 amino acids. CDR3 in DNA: TGTGCCAGTAGCGGACAGGGCGGCAATCAGCCCCAGCATTTT. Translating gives CASSGQGGNQPQHF. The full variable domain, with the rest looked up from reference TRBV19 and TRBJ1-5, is DGGITQSPKYLFRKEGQNVTLSCEQNLNHDAMYWYRQDPGQGLRLIYYSQIVNDFQKGDIAEGYSVSREKKESFPLTVTSAQKNPTAFYLCASSGQGGNQPQHFGDGTRLSIL.

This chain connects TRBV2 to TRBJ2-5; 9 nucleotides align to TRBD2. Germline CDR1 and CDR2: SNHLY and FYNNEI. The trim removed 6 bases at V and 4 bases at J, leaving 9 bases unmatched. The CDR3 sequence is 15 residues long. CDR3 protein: CASSLLAGFAETQYF. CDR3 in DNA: TGTGCCAGCAGCCTTCTAGCGGGGTTCGCAGAGACCCAGTACTTC.

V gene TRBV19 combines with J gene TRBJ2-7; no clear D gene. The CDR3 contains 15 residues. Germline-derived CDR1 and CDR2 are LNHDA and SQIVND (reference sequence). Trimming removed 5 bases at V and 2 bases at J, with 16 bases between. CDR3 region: CASSPLVGAAYEQYF. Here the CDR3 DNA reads TGTGCCAGTAGTCCCCTGGTGGGCGCCGCCTACGAGCAGTACTTC.

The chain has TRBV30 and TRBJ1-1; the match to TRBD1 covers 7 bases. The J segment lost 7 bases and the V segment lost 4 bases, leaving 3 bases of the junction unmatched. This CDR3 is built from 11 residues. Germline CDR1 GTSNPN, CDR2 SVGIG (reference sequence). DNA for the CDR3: TGTGCCTGGATCCGGGACAGTGAAGCTTTCTTT. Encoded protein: CAWIRDSEAFF.

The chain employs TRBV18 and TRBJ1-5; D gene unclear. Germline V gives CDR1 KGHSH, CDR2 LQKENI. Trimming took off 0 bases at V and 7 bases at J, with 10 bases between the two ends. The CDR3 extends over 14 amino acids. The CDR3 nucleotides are TGTGCCAGCTCACCACCGGAAGGGATCCAGCCCCAGCATTTT. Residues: CASSPPEGIQPQHF.

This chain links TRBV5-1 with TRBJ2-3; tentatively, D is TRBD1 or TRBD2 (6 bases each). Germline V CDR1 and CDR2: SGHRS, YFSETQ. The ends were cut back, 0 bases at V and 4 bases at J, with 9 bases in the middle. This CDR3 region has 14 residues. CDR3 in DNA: TGCGCCAGCAGCTTGGAGGGGGGTGCAGATACGCAGTATTTT. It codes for CASSLEGGADTQYF.

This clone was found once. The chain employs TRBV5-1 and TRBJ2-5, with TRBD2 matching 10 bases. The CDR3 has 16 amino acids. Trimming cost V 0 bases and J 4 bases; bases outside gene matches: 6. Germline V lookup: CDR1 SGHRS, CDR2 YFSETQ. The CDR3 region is CASSLASGGAGETQYF. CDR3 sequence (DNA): TGCGCCAGCAGCTTGGCAAGCGGGGGGGCGGGAGAGACCCAGTACTTC.

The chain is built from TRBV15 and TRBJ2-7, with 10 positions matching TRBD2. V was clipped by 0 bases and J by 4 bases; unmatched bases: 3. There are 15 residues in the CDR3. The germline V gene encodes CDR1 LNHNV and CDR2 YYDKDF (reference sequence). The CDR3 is CATSRETSGPYEQYF. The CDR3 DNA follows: TGTGCCACCAGCAGAGAGACTAGCGGGCCATACGAGCAGTACTTC.

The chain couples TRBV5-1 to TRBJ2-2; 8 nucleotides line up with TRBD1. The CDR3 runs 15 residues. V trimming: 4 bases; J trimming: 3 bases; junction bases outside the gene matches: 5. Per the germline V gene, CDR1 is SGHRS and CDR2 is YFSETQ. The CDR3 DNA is TGCGCCAGCAGCCCGGGACAGGAGGACACCGGGGAGCTGTTTTTT. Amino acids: CASSPGQEDTGELFF.